This entry lists 18 T cell receptor beta chains sequenced from one sample in a study of regulatory T cells in long-lasting Graves disease. Time point described: newly diagnosed GD, antithyroid drugs for less than 3 months. There was RNA extracted from PBMCs, and the TCR library was made from it. iRepertoire HTBI primers and Arm-PCR of CDR3 regions built TCR beta libraries. A single record per CDR3 protein comes from TCRdb applying MiXCR to the multiplex PCR reads. The sample includes more than 300,000 distinct CDR3 sequences, about 14% of them seen just once. The starting material was peripheral blood mononuclear cells (PBMCs), obtained at new diagnosis, from a patient treated with antithyroid drugs. The origin of the receptors is a female donor with Graves disease.

Ten or more counts support this clonotype. The genes are TRBV19 and TRBJ2-3; the D gene could be TRBD1 or TRBD2 (5 bases each). The ends were cut back, 9 bases at V and 4 bases at J, with 14 bases in the middle. There are 13 residues in the CDR3. Germline CDR1 and CDR2: LNHDA and SQIVND (reference sequence). CDR3 bases: TGTGCCAGCAGCCCGCAGGGAGCAGATACGCAGTATTTT. Its protein is CASSPQGADTQYF.

This clonotype was picked up many times. V is TRBV4-2 and J is TRBJ1-1; 8 nucleotides line up with TRBD1. Germline V gene data show CDR1 as LGHNA and CDR2 as YNFKEQ. V shed 3 bases, J shed 4 bases, and the junction held 7 bases outside the gene matches. CDR3 size: 15 residues. CDR3 sequence (DNA): TGTGCCAGCAGCCAGCCCGACAGGGGAACCACTGAAGCTTTCTTT. It translates to CASSQPDRGTTEAFF.

This clonotype was counted many times. The rearrangement links TRBV20-1 to TRBJ2-1, with 13 bases identical to TRBD2. After removal of 6 bases from V and 0 bases from J, the junction contained 8 bases not matched to a gene. Germline assignment: CDR1 DFQATT and CDR2 SNEGSKA (reference sequence). This CDR3 is 17 amino acids long. The CDR3 DNA reads TGCAGTGCCATGACTAGCGGGGGGTCGATCTCCTACAATGAGCAGTTCTTC. Amino acid sequence: CSAMTSGGSISYNEQFF.

There are many counts of this clonotype. The V gene is TRBV2, the J gene TRBJ2-7, with D possibly being TRBD1 or TRBD2 (5 bases each). The ends were cut back, 5 bases at V and 3 bases at J, with 11 bases in the middle. There are 13 residues in the CDR3. Germline V lookup: CDR1 SNHLY, CDR2 FYNNEI. CDR3 sequence: CASSLGDHYEQYF. CDR3 bases: TGTGCCAGCAGTCTCGGGGACCACTACGAGCAGTACTTC.

V and J are TRBV6-1 and TRBJ1-6, with 7 positions matching TRBD1. The length of the CDR3 is 14 residues. V trimming: 6 bases; J trimming: 10 bases; junction bases outside the gene matches: 9. Germline loops: CDR1 MNHNS, CDR2 SASEGT. The CDR3 reads CASSATGRDSPLHF. CDR3 sequence (DNA): TGTGCCAGCAGCGCGACAGGGAGAGACTCACCCCTCCACTTT.

This clonotype was recorded at least ten times. V gene TRBV6-2 or TRBV6-3 combines with J gene TRBJ2-3; D is unclear. The CDR3 spans 12 residues. Trimming removed 6 bases from V and 3 bases from J, with 7 bases in between. Germline V lookup: CDR1 MNHEY, CDR2 SVGEGT. Here the CDR3 DNA reads TGTGCCAGCAGGACACAAACAGATACGCAGTATTTT. It yields the protein CASRTQTDTQYF.

The rearrangement joins TRBV28 to TRBJ2-7; 9 nucleotides align to TRBD1. Trimming removed 2 bases from V and 3 bases from J; junction bases left unmatched: 8. Germline-derived CDR1 and CDR2 are MDHEN and SYDVKM. CDR3 length: 16 residues. The CDR3 loop reads CASSLEAGQGNYEQYF. As DNA, the CDR3 is TGTGCCAGCAGTTTAGAGGCGGGACAGGGAAACTACGAGCAGTACTTC.

Ten or more counts support this clonotype. The chain joins TRBV2 to TRBJ1-4; TRBD1 agrees at 7 bases. The ends lost 7 bases at V and 5 bases at J; junction bases unmatched: 7. The germline V gene has CDR1 SNHLY and CDR2 FYNNEI. This CDR3 has 14 amino acids. CDR3 nucleotide sequence: TGTGCCAGCAACCCCAGGGGACAGAATGAAAAACTGTTTTTT. Translating gives CASNPRGQNEKLFF.

This clonotype has ten or more counts. The chain combines TRBV27 with TRBJ2-7; 7 bases agree with TRBD2. Germline values: CDR1 MNHEY, CDR2 SMNVEV (reference sequence). The CDR3 is 12 residues long. The trim removed 7 bases at V and 5 bases at J, leaving 5 bases unmatched. In DNA form, the CDR3 reads TGTGCCAGCAACGGGAGGTTCAACGAGCAGTACTTC. Translated, it gives CASNGRFNEQYF.

This clonotype showed up just a few times. The chain is built from TRBV15 and TRBJ1-3; D unresolved. The V and J ends lost 10 bases and 4 bases respectively, with 11 bases between them. The length of the CDR3 is 12 residues. Germline CDR1 is LNHNV and CDR2 is YYDKDF (reference sequence). The CDR3 DNA is TGTGCCATTAGACTGGCAGGAAACACCATATATTTT. This translates into CAIRLAGNTIYF.

This clonotype was observed at least ten times. The CDR3 region is CSASGGQETQYF. CDR3 sequence (DNA): TGCAGTGCTAGTGGCGGTCAAGAGACCCAGTACTTC. The chain carries TRBV20-1 and TRBJ2-5; no definite D call. CDR3 size: 12 residues. Germline V gives CDR1 DFQATT, CDR2 SNEGSKA (reference sequence). The V and J ends lost 3 bases and 2 bases respectively, with 7 bases between them.

A word on this clonotype: Since a much larger clone is just one base distant, this may be a read error. This chain joins TRBV6-2 or TRBV6-3 and TRBJ1-1; D gene ambiguous. Germline V gives CDR1 MNHEY, CDR2 SVGEGT. The CDR3 is made up of 14 amino acids. V was shortened by 7 bases and J by 3 bases, with 15 bases between the two germline ends. The DNA for the CDR3 is TGTGCCAGCACCCCGACAAGTGGGGACACTGAAGCTTTCTTT. It is translated as CASTPTSGDTEAFF.

The chain has TRBV7-2 and TRBJ1-6; D remains unclear. CDR1 is SGHTA, CDR2 FQGNSA, per germline. The CDR3 loop spans 14 amino acids. The V gene lost 2 bases and the J gene lost 6 bases, with 8 bases spanning the gap. The CDR3 loop is CASSLLGRNSPLHF. Written as DNA, the CDR3 is TGTGCCAGCAGCTTACTGGGCCGTAATTCACCCCTCCACTTT.

This chain links TRBV12-3 or TRBV12-4 with TRBJ1-1, with D maybe TRBD1 (6 bases). The CDR3 has 14 residues. Trimming stripped 3 bases from V and 5 bases from J, with 13 bases between. CDR3: CASSLSQGGTEAFF. CDR3 nucleotides: TGTGCCAGCAGTTTGTCACAGGGAGGTACTGAAGCTTTCTTT.

The gene calls are TRBV7-9 and TRBJ1-1, with TRBD1 identical over 7 bases. V was pared by 1 base and J by 0 bases, with 5 bases of the junction left unmatched. The CDR3 runs 16 residues. In germline, CDR1 is SEHNR, CDR2 FQNEAQ (reference sequence). CDR3 protein: CASSLVWTGMNTEAFF. The CDR3 nucleotides are TGTGCCAGCAGCTTAGTATGGACAGGCATGAACACTGAAGCTTTCTTT. The variable domain in full, with the rest retrieved from reference TRBV7-9 and TRBJ1-1, is DTGVSQNPRHKITKRGQNVTFRCDPISEHNRLYWYRQTLGQGPEFLTYFQNEAQLEKSRLLSDRFSAERPKGSFSTLEIQRTEQGDSAMYLCASSLVWTGMNTEAFFGQGTRLTVV.

This clonotype was seen a handful of times. The genes are TRBV5-1 and TRBJ1-2; 8 bases agree with TRBD1. Germline-derived CDR1 and CDR2 are SGHRS and YFSETQ. This CDR3 contains 14 residues. Trimming cost V 0 bases and J 8 bases; bases outside gene matches: 6. CDR3 residues: CASSLEVQGDGYTF. CDR3 DNA: TGCGCCAGCAGCTTGGAGGTACAGGGGGACGGCTACACCTTC.

This clonotype was seen repeatedly, ten times or more. The chain carries TRBV20-1 and TRBJ1-6; TRBD1 might be the D (5 bases). Germline loops: CDR1 DFQATT, CDR2 SNEGSKA (reference sequence). Trimming took 1 base from V and 0 from J, leaving 10 bases between them. CDR3 size: 16 residues. CDR3 residues: CSARGRGSSYNSPLHF. As DNA, the CDR3 is TGCAGTGCTAGAGGGCGGGGGAGCTCCTATAATTCACCCCTCCACTTT.

The chain carries TRBV5-4 and TRBJ2-5; TRBD2 might be the D (6 bases). V lost 3 bases to trimming and J lost 2 bases, with 14 bases between them. The CDR3 runs to 15 residues. Germline loops: CDR1 SGHNT, CDR2 YYREEE (reference sequence). The CDR3 protein is CASSSRPGAQETQYF. CDR3 sequence (DNA): TGTGCCAGCAGCTCCCGACCGGGAGCTCAAGAGACCCAGTACTTC.